One T cell receptor (beta chain) is described in this entry. CDR3 length: 17 amino acids. Trimming took 9 bases from V and 0 from J; bases not matched to a gene: 17. The V gene's germline CDR1 is MNHEY and CDR2 SMNVEV (reference sequence). The data were obtained in a study of technical replicates of blood from a few donors. This table comes from immunoSEQ multiplex PCR, and its TCRdb copy is limited to in-frame clones, with some not included. The sample yields over 55,000 clones, around 97% seen once. What was sequenced was T cells isolated from PBMCs. The TCR comes from a human donor in good health. The chain is built from TRBV27 and TRBJ2-7; 7 bases match TRBD1. CDR3 sequence reads: CASRTFHIDRDSYEQYF. As DNA, the CDR3 is TGTGCCAGTAGAACCTTCCATATAGACAGGGACTCCTACGAGCAGTACTTC.